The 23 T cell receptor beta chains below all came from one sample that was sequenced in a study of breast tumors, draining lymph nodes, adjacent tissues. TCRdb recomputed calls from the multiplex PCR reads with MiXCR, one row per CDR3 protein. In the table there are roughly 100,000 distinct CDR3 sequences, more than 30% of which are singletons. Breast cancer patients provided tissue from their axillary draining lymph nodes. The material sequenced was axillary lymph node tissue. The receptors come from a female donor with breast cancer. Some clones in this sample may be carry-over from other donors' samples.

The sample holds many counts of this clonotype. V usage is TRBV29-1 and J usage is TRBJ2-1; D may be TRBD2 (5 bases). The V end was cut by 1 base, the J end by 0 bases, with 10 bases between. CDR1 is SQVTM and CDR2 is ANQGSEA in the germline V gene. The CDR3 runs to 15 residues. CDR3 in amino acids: CSVEVPGSSYNEQFF. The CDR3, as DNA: TGCAGCGTTGAAGTTCCGGGGAGCTCCTACAATGAGCAGTTCTTC.

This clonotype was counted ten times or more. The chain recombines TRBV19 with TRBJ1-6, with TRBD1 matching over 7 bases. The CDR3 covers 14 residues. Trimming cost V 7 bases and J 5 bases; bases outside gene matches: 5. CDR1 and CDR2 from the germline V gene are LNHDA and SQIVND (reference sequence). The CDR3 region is CASTVDRDNSPLHF. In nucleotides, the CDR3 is TGTGCCAGTACCGTCGACAGGGATAATTCACCCCTCCACTTT.

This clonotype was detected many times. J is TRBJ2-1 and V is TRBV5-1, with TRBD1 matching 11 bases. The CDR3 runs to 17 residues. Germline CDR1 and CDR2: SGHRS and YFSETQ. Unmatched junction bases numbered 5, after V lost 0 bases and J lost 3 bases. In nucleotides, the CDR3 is TGCGCCAGCAGCTTGGGGTCCGGGACAGGGGGCTACAATGAGCAGTTCTTC. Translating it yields CASSLGSGTGGYNEQFF.

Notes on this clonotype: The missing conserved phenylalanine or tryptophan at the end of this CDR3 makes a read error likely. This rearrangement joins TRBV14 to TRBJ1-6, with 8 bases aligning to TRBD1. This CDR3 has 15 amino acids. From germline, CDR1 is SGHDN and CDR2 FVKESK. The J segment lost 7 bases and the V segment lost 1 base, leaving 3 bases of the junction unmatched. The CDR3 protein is CASSQGQGINSPLHY. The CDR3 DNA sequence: TGTGCCAGCAGCCAAGGACAGGGGATCAATTCACCCCTCCACTAT.

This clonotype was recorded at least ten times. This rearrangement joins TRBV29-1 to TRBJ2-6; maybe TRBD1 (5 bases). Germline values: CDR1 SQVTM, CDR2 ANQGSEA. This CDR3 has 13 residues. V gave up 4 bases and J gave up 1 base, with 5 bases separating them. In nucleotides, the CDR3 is TGCAGCGTTGCAGGGTCTGGGGCCAACGTCCTGACTTTC. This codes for CSVAGSGANVLTF. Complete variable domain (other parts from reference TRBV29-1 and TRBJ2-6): SAVISQKPSRDICQRGTSLTIQCQVDSQVTMMFWYRQQPGQSLTLIATANQGSEATYESGFVIDKFPISRPNLTFSTLTVSNMSPEDSSIYLCSVAGSGANVLTFGAGSRLTVL.

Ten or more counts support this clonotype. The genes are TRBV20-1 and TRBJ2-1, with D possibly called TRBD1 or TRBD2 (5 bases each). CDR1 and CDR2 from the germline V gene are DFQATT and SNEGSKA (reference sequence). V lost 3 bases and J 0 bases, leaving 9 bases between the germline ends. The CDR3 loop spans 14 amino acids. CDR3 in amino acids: CSARWGSSYNEQFF. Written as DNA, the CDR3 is TGCAGTGCTAGGTGGGGGAGCTCCTACAATGAGCAGTTCTTC.

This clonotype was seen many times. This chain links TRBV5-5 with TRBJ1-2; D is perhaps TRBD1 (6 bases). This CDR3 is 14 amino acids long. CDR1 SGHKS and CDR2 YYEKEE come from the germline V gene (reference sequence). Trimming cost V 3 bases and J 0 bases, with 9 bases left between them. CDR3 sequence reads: CASSSRTANYGYTF. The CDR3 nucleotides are TGTGCCAGCAGCTCCCGGACAGCTAACTATGGCTACACCTTC.

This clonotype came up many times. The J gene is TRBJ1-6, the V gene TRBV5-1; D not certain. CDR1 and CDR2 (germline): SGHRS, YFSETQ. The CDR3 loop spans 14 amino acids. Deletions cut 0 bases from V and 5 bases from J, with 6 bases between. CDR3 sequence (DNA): TGCGCCAGCAGCTTGGCCCGGAATAATTCACCCCTCCACTTT. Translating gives CASSLARNNSPLHF.

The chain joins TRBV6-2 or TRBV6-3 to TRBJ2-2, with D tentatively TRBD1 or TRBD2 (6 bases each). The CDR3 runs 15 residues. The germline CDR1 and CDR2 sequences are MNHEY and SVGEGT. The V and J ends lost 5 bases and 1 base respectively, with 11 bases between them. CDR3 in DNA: TGTGCCAGCAGTGAGGGGGGAGAGAACACCGGGGAGCTGTTTTTT. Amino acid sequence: CASSEGGENTGELFF.

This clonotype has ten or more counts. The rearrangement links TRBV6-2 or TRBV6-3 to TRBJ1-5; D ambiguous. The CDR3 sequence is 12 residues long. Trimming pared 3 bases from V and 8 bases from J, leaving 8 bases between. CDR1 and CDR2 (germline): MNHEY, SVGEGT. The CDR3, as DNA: TGTGCCAGCAGTTATTCAACTGAGCCCCAGCATTTT. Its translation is CASSYSTEPQHF.

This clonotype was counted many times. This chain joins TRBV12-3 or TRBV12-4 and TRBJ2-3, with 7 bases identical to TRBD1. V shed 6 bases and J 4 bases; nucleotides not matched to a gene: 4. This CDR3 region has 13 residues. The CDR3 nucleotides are TGTGCCAGCAGACCGGACAGGCCAGATACGCAGTATTTT. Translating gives CASRPDRPDTQYF.

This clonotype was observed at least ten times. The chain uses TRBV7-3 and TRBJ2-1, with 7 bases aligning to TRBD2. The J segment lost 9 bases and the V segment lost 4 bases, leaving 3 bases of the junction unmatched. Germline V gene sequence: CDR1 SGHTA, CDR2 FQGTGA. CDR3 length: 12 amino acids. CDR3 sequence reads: CASSSGLGEQFF. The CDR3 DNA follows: TGTGCCAGCAGCTCCGGACTAGGTGAGCAGTTCTTC.

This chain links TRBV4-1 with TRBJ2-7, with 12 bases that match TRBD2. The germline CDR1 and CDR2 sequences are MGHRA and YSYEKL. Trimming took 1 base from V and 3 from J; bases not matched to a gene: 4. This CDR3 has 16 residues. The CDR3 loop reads CASSQGPGLAGYEQYF. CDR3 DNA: TGCGCCAGCAGCCAAGGGCCGGGACTAGCGGGCTACGAGCAGTACTTC.

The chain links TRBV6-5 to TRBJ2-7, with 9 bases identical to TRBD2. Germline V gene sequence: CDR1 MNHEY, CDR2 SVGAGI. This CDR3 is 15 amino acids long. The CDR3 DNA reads TGTGTCTGCAGCTTACTAGCGGGCACACCCTACGAGCAGTACTTC. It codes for CVCSLLAGTPYEQYF.

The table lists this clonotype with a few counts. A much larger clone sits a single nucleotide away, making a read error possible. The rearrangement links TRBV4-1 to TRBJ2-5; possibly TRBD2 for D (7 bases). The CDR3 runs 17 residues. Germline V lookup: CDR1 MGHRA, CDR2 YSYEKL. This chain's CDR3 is CASSQGQRGGGQETQCF. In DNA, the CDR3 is TGCGCCAGCAGCCAAGGGCAAAGAGGGGGGGGTCAAGAGACCCAGTGCTTC.

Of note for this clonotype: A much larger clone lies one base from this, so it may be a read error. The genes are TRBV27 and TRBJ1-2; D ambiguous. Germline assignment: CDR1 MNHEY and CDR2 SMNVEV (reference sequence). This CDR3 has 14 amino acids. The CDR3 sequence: CASSLFGQAFWQVF. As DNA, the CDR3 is TGTGCCAGCAGTTTATTCGGCCAGGCTTTTTGGCAAGTATTC.

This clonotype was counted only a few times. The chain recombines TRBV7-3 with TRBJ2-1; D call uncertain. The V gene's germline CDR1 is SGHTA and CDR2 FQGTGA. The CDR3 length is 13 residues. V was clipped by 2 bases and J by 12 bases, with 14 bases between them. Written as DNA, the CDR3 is TGTGCCAGCAGCTTAGAACCGAGACAACCGCAGTTCTTC. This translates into CASSLEPRQPQFF. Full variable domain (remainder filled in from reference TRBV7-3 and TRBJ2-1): GAGVSQTPSNKVTEKGKYVELRCDPISGHTALYWYRQSLGQGPEFLIYFQGTGAADDSGLPNDRFFAVRPEGSVSTLKIQRTERGDSAVYLCASSLEPRQPQFFGPGTRLTVL.

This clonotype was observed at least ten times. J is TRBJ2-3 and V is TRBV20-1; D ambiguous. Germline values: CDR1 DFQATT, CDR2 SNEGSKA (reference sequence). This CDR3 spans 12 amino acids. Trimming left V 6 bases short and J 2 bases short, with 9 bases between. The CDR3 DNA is TGCAGTGCCCCCCTCCCCACAGATACGCAGTATTTT. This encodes CSAPLPTDTQYF.

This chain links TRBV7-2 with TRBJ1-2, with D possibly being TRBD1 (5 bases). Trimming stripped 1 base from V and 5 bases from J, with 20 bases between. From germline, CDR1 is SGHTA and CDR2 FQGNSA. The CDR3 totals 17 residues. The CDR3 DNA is TGTGCCAGCAGCTTAGACAGCGGTGGGGGAGGGATATATGGCTACACCTTC. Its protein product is CASSLDSGGGGIYGYTF. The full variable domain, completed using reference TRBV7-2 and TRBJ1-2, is GAGVSQSPSNKVTEKGKDVELRCDPISGHTALYWYRQSLGQGLEFLIYFQGNSAPDKSGLPSDRFSAERTGGSVSTLTIQRTQQEDSAVYLCASSLDSGGGGIYGYTFGSGTRLTVV.

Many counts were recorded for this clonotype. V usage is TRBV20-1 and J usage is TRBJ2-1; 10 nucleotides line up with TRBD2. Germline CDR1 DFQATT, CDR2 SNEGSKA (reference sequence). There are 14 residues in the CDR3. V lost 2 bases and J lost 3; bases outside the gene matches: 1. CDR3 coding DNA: TGCAGTGCTAGACTAGCGGGAGTCTACAATGAGCAGTTCTTC. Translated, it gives CSARLAGVYNEQFF.

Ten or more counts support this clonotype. CDR3 nucleotide sequence: TGTGCCAGCAGCCAAGCAACAGGCAGGAGGGAAAAACTGTTTTTT. Its protein is CASSQATGRREKLFF. The rearrangement joins TRBV4-2 to TRBJ1-4, with D possibly being TRBD1 (5 bases). Germline V gives CDR1 LGHNA, CDR2 YNFKEQ. V was pared by 1 base and J by 8 bases, with 14 bases between. This CDR3 is 15 amino acids long.

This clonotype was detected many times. For the CDR3, the DNA is TGTGCCAGCACGAGACTAGCTCGAGGGGAGCAGTACTTC. It translates to CASTRLARGEQYF. The gene calls are TRBV28 and TRBJ2-7; 7 nucleotides match TRBD2. With 7 bases clipped from V and 7 bases from J, the junction kept 10 bases outside the gene matches. Germline assignment: CDR1 MDHEN and CDR2 SYDVKM. The CDR3 length is 13 residues.

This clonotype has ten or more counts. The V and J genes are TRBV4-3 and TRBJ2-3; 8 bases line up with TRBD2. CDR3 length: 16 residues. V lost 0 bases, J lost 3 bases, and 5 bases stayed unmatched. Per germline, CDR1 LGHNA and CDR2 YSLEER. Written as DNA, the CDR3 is TGCGCCAGCAGCCAAGATGTAGCGGGGCAGACAGATACGCAGTATTTT. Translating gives CASSQDVAGQTDTQYF.